This T cell receptor (beta chain) appears in the sequencing data of a study of response to subunit inactivated influenza vaccine (dated by TCRdb to 2016 to 2019). Regarding the study in general: Deep quantitative profiling of the T cell receptor repertoire was used in the study to follow responses to a trivalent subunit inactivated influenza vaccine. What the work shows at the level of the full study, not this receptor alone: It was suggested by the authors that each seasonal influenza vaccination may recruit only a limited number of new T cells.

From a lookup of the germline V gene, CDR1 and CDR2 are MGHDK and SYGVNS. Including cysteine and phenylalanine, the CDR3 has 22 amino acids. Only the CDR3 part of the read is kept: 66 bases, read in frame from the first base. Trimming accounts for 2 bases at V and 2 bases at J, while the number of junction bases matched to no gene is 18. Library method: RT-PCR. The instrument given in TCRdb is Illumina HiSeq 2500. TCRdb took the public reads, trimmed them with fastp at Q25, ran MiXCR for clone calling and kept in-frame beta chains. Rows merge per CDR3 protein into single entries with the most common DNA and genes. The sample table lists approximately 500,000 distinct CDR3 sequences, 10% to 15% of them with a count of one. The ten largest clonotypes hold around 13% of the sample. The sample's time point label is to be understood as: 45 days after influenza vaccine administration. Note on this clonotype: Its recognized antigen is unknown. Base quality data are lacking; no much larger clone is found one base away.

The receptor's source is a man aged 50 to 60 who received an inactivated influenza vaccine. Donor details come from another sample of the same person, matched by shared clones. This material consisted of PBMCs from blood, taken 45 days after vaccination. This receptor chain uses TRBV25-1 and TRBJ2-1; 13 central nucleotides agree with TRBD2. For the CDR3, the sequence is CASSEHTGLAGAGKSTYNEQFF. The DNA sequence is given as TGTGCCAGCAGTGAACACACAGGACTAGCGGGAGCCGGTAAGAGTACCTACAATGAGCAGTTCTTC.